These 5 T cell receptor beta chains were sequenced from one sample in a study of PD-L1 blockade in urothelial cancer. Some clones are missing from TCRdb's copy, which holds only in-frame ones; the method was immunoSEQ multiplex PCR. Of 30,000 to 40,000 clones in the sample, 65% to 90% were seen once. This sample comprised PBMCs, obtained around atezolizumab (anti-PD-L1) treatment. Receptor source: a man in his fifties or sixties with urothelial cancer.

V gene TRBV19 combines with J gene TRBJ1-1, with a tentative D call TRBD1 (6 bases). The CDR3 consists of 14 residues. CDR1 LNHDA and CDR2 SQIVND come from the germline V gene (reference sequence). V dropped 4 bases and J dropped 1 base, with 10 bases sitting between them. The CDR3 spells CASSTGTPNTEAFF. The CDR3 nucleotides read TGTGCCAGTAGTACCGGGACACCGAACACTGAAGCTTTCTTT. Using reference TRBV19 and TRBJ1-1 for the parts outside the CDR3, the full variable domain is DGGITQSPKYLFRKEGQNVTLSCEQNLNHDAMYWYRQDPGQGLRLIYYSQIVNDFQKGDIAEGYSVSREKKESFPLTVTSAQKNPTAFYLCASSTGTPNTEAFFGQGTRLTVV.

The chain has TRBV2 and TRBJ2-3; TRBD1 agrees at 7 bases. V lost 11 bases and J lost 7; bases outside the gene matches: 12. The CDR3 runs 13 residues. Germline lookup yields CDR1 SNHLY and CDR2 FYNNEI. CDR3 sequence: CAARGQTKNTQYF. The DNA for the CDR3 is TGTGCCGCACGGGGACAGACCAAAAATACGCAGTATTTT.

The CDR3: CASSVSARPTYEQYF. For the CDR3, the DNA is TGTGCCAGCAGCGTGTCGGCCAGGCCGACCTACGAGCAGTACTTC. The rearrangement uses TRBV9 and TRBJ2-7; D remains ambiguous. The CDR3 loop spans 15 amino acids. The germline CDR1 and CDR2 sequences are SGDLS and YYNGEE. The ends were cut back, 2 bases at V and 2 bases at J, with 14 bases in the middle.

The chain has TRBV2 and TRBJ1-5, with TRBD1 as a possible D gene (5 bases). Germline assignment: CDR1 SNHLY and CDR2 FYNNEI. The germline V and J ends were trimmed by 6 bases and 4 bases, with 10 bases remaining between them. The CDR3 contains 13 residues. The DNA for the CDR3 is TGTGCCAGCAGCAGGGAAGTAAATCAGCCCCAGCATTTT. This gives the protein CASSREVNQPQHF.

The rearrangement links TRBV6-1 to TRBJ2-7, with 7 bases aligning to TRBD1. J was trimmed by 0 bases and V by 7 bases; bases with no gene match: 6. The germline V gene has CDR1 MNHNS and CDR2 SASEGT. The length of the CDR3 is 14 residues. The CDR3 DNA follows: TGTGCCAGCAAAGTCTCAGGGGGCTCCTACGAGCAGTACTTC. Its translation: CASKVSGGSYEQYF.